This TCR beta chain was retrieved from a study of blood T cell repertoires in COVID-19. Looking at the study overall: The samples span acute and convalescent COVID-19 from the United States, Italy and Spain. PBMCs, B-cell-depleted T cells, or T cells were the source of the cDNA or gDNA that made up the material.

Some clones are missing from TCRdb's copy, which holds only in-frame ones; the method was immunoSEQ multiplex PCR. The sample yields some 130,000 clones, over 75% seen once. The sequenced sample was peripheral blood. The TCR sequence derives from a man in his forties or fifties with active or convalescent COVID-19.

The CDR3 region is CASSQEGSGNSPLHF. The CDR3 DNA sequence: TGTGCCAGCAGCCAAGAGGGGAGCGGGAATTCACCCCTCCACTTT. The rearrangement uses TRBV3-1 (or the pseudogene TRBV3-2) and TRBJ1-6; D is undetermined. The CDR3 has 15 amino acids. V lost 0 bases, J lost 7 bases, and 10 bases lay in between. CDR1 and CDR2 (germline): LGHDT, YNNKEL (reference sequence).